The rows below give T cell receptor beta chains drawn from one sample of a study of blood T cell repertoires in COVID-19. Sequencing used immunoSEQ multiplex PCR; TCRdb keeps in-frame clones, though not all of them. Of roughly 68,000 clones listed, 76% are singletons. Sequencing was performed on peripheral blood. The receptors stem from a man in his fifties or sixties with COVID-19, enrolled during active disease. The conserved cysteine and the conserved F or W are not part of the CDR3 here.

len,j_gene,v_gene,CDR3aa
13,TRBJ2-2,TRBV5-1,ASSLGHARGGELF
13,TRBJ2-7,TRBV29-1,SVVFWKTGGYEQY
12,TRBJ1-6,TRBV18,ASSGQAHNSPLH
13,TRBJ1-5,TRBV6-1,ASSEWEGGRQPQH
11,TRBJ2-7,TRBV9,ASSVADSYEQY
11,TRBJ1-4,TRBV7-9,ASSKSTNEKLF
13,TRBJ2-3,TRBV5-4,ASSLGPGEADTQY
12,TRBJ2-7,TRBV28,ASKSGQGTREQY
12,TRBJ1-6,TRBV30,AWTDGTGRDPLH
11,TRBJ2-7,TRBV19,ASSGTTGSEQY
13,TRBJ2-7,TRBV7-2,ASSTGTGSSYEQY
12,TRBJ2-7,TRBV28,ASSLAGNLYEQY
11,TRBJ1-1,TRBV12-3/TRBV12-4,ASSFRVDTEAF
12,TRBJ2-5,TRBV7-3,ASSPGQGAKTQY
15,TRBJ2-5,TRBV7-2,ASSDGTSGAYWETQY
12,TRBJ2-1,TRBV19,ASSIRQGYNEQF
13,TRBJ1-2,TRBV2,ASSEEQGMGYGYT
10,TRBJ2-1,TRBV3-1/TRBV3-2,ASSQPGFEQF
11,TRBJ1-2,TRBV27,ASRGDSALRDT
13,TRBJ2-7,TRBV5-6,ASSLSVFGSYEQY
9,TRBJ2-7,TRBV19,ASSGAYEQY
10,TRBJ2-7,TRBV12-3/TRBV12-4,ASTPNSYEQY
11,TRBJ1-6,TRBV19,ASRGSYNSPLH
13,TRBJ2-7,TRBV7-3,ASSLGSGRSYEQY
11,TRBJ2-7,TRBV6-5,ASTADRATEQY
14,TRBJ1-1,TRBV11-3,ASSPGQGVMNTEAF
11,TRBJ1-6,TRBV12-3/TRBV12-4,ASTRQGLTPLH
14,TRBJ2-2,TRBV7-3,ASSMAGTGYAGELF
12,TRBJ1-2,TRBV11-2,ASTAVRTGKAYT
12,TRBJ2-3,TRBV19,ASGGGIGTDTQY
12,TRBJ2-5,TRBV3-1/TRBV3-2,ASSQRTGQETQY
11,TRBJ1-3,TRBV7-2,ASSQQSGNTIY
13,TRBJ2-4,TRBV4-1,ASSRTQGTENIQY
11,TRBJ2-1,TRBV12-3/TRBV12-4,ASIPPSGNEQF
11,TRBJ2-1,TRBV19,ASSISTYNEQF
11,TRBJ1-1,TRBV7-9,ASSLLEASEAF
14,TRBJ1-4,TRBV2,ASSDLGEQANEKLF
13,TRBJ2-1,TRBV11-2,ASSPTGTRGGEQF
14,TRBJ1-3,TRBV19,ASSIPGVYSGNTIY
12,TRBJ1-6,TRBV5-1,ASSVGQTNSPLH
11,TRBJ2-2,TRBV18,ASSPIDTGELF
11,TRBJ2-7,TRBV4-1,ASSLGIGYEQY
14,TRBJ2-1,TRBV28,ASSPGLAGDYNEQF
13,TRBJ1-1,TRBV7-9,ASSIPETGNTEAF
16,TRBJ2-5,TRBV11-3,ASSFFGAGGPTFGTQY
12,TRBJ2-1,TRBV28,ASSLAGQIDEQF
13,TRBJ1-6,TRBV7-3,ASSLTGTENSPLH
10,TRBJ2-3,TRBV3-1/TRBV3-2,ASSQGGLTQY